This is a list of T cell receptor beta chains from one sample in a study of T cell repertoires in cytomegalovirus infection. These TCRs' antigens remain unknown. MiXCR, run by TCRdb on the reads, gives a single entry per CDR3 protein. The sample lists around 340,000 distinct CDR3 sequences; 29% were seen once. The specimen was cultured PBMCs, collected from culture after CMV antigen stimulation. The receptors were sampled from a human donor in good health (CMV status not recorded). Some clones in this sample may be carry-over from other donors' samples. Each CDR3 is given with its conserved first and last residue.

cdr3_length	v_call	j_call	cdr3_aa
15	TRBV7-2	TRBJ1-6	CASSVAGQGVSPLHF
14	TRBV29-1	TRBJ1-2	CSVEAGGIGYGYTF
13	TRBV6-5	TRBJ1-2	CASSQQGVYGYTF
14	TRBV12-3/TRBV12-4	TRBJ2-7	CASSRHDRGYEQYF
16	TRBV7-2	TRBJ2-3	CASSRPITPGTDTQYF
16	TRBV6-2/TRBV6-3	TRBJ2-2	CASSYSSVPATGELFF
14	TRBV20-1	TRBJ2-6	CSARDVSGANVLTF
13	TRBV27	TRBJ2-2	CASRGSSTGELFF
13	TRBV6-5	TRBJ2-7	CASSLTSGYEQYF
16	TRBV19	TRBJ1-5	CASRPSGTGAYQPQHF
13	TRBV7-6	TRBJ1-5	CVSSRMSNQPQHF
12	TRBV12-3/TRBV12-4	TRBJ1-5	CATSTGGRPQHF
14	TRBV4-2	TRBJ2-3	CASSTTSGKDTQYF
15	TRBV18	TRBJ2-1	CASSISQGSPNEQFF
17	TRBV5-5	TRBJ2-3	CASSPLWTGGGTDTQYF
15	TRBV7-8	TRBJ2-7	CASSPLAGESSEQYF
18	TRBV20-1	TRBJ2-3	CSASRLAGGPTSTDTQYF
14	TRBV20-1	TRBJ1-2	CSASDARINYGYTF
13	TRBV7-6	TRBJ2-7	CASSREASYEQYF
15	TRBV11-1	TRBJ2-2	CASSRESSNTGELFF
16	TRBV7-3	TRBJ2-2	CASSSRGTGNTGELFF
15	TRBV18	TRBJ2-7	CASSPGGQSSYEQYF
14	TRBV7-6	TRBJ2-5	CVSSAGTTQETQYF
15	TRBV2	TRBJ1-1	CASSEGEGIDTEAFF
16	TRBV7-2	TRBJ1-4	CASSPPGGSYNEKLFF
20	TRBV19	TRBJ1-5	CASSISPRHNSVYSNQPQHF
15	TRBV7-2	TRBJ1-2	CASSTQTGSNYGYTF
14	TRBV10-3	TRBJ1-1	CAISRVEENTEAFF
14	TRBV19	TRBJ2-5	CASRSGESGETQYF
15	TRBV2	TRBJ2-7	CASRALAGANYEQYF
14	TRBV10-2	TRBJ2-7	CASRAGLASYEQYF
13	TRBV6-1	TRBJ2-4	CASSYRDNSIQYF